This T cell receptor (beta chain) was captured in a study of type 1 regulatory T cells. The wider study: T-allo10 is a Tr1-enriched, alloantigen-specific CD4 T cell product made in vitro.

MiXCR, applied by TCRdb to the reads, yields one record per CDR3 protein. The sample includes around 88,000 distinct CDR3 sequences, less than 40% of them seen just once. J lost 4 bases, V lost 5 bases, and 8 bases had no gene match. CDR3 length: 15 residues. CDR1 is LGHDT, CDR2 YNNKEL, per germline (reference sequence). The source of this sequence is a human donor in good health. The chain carries TRBV3-1 and TRBJ2-3; 8 bases fit TRBD2. The sequencing sample was made of CD4+ T cells, either the whole sample or a sorted fraction (not recorded which). CDR3 amino acids: CASSDTSGYADTQYF. For the CDR3, the DNA is TGTGCCAGCAGCGATACTAGCGGATATGCAGATACGCAGTATTTT.